Described below is a single T cell receptor (beta chain) sequence and its context. This entry comes from a study of blood T cell repertoires in COVID-19. Study summary: From the United States, Italy and Spain came samples of acute and convalescent COVID-19. PBMCs, B-cell-depleted T cells, or T cells were the source of the cDNA or gDNA that made up the material.

Original processing notes: Amplification from reference gene primers served as the basis for estimated nucleated cell counts. Clones were sequenced by immunoSEQ multiplex PCR, and TCRdb holds only the in-frame ones, with some missing. V and J calls and clone size are those listed in that table; D and trimming were worked out from the DNA. Counted here are some 100,000 clones, approximately 91% occurring once; the ten biggest clones make up more than 1.5%. Germline V CDR1 and CDR2: MDHEN, SYDVKM. This CDR3 contains 15 residues. The trim removed 6 bases at V and 4 bases at J, leaving 12 bases unmatched.

The TCR comes from a human donor with active COVID-19. The donor label of this sample is uncertain. Sample: peripheral blood. V usage is TRBV28 and J usage is TRBJ2-7, with 7 bases matching TRBD1. The CDR3 region has the DNA TGTGCCAGCAGGCCCCCGACAGGGTCATATTACGAGCAGTACTTC. This codes for CASRPPTGSYYEQYF. Filled out from reference TRBV28 and TRBJ2-7, the complete variable domain reads DVKVTQSSRYLVKRTGEKVFLECVQDMDHENMFWYRQDPGLGLRLIYFSYDVKMKEKGDIPEGYSVSREKKERFSLILESASTNQTSMYLCASRPPTGSYYEQYFGPGTRLTVT.